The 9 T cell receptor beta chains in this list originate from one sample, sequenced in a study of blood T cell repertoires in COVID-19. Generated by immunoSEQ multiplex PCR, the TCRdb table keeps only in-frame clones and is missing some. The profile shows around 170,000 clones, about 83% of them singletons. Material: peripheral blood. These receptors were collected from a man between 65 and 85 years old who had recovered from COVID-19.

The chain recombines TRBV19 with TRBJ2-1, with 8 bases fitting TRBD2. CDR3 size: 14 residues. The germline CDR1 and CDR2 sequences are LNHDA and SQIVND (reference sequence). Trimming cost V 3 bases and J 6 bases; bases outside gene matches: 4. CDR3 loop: CASSIAAGGNEQFF. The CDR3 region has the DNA TGTGCCAGTAGTATCGCGGCGGGAGGCAATGAGCAGTTCTTC.

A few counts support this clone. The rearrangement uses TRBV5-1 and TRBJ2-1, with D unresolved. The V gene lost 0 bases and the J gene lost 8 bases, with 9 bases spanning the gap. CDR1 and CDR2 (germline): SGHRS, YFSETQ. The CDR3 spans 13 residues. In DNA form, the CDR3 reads TGCGCCAGCAGCTTGGGGCTAGAAGATGAGCAGTTCTTC. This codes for CASSLGLEDEQFF.

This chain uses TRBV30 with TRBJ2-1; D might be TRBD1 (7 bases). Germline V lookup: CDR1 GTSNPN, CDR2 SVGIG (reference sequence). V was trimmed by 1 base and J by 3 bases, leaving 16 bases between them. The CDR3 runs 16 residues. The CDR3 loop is CAWSGKTGTRYNEQFF. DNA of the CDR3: TGTGCCTGGAGTGGTAAGACAGGGACTCGCTACAATGAGCAGTTCTTC.

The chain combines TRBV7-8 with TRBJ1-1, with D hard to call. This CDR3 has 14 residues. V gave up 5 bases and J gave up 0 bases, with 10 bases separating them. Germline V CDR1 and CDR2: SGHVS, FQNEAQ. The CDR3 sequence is CASSLVGVNTEAFF. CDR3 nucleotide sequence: TGTGCCAGCAGCCTCGTCGGGGTGAACACTGAAGCTTTCTTT.

The CDR3 coding sequence is TGCAGCGTTGGCGACCTAGCGAACATTCAGTACTTC. As protein: CSVGDLANIQYF. The V gene is TRBV29-1, the J gene TRBJ2-4; tentative D call: TRBD2 (6 bases). V was trimmed by 4 bases and J by 7 bases, leaving 11 bases between them. Germline V gene sequence: CDR1 SQVTM, CDR2 ANQGSEA. This CDR3 has 12 residues.

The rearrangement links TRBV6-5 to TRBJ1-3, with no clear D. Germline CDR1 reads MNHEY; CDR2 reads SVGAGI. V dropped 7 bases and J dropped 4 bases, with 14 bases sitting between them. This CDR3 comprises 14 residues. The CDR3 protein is CASKTDPSGNTIYF. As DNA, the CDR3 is TGTGCCAGCAAAACAGATCCTTCGGGAAACACCATATATTTT.

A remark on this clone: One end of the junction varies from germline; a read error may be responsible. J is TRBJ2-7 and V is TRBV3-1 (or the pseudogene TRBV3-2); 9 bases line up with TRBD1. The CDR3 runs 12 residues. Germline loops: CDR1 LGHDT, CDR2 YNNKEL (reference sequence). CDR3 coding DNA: TGTGCCAGCAGCCACCTTGACAGGGGGGTAGTCTTC. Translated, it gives CASSHLDRGVVF.

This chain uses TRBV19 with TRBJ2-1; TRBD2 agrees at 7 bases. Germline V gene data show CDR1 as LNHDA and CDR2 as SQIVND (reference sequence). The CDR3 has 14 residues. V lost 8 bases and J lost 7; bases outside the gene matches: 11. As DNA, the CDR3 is TGTGCCAGTCGCCCAGCGGGAACGCGAAATGAGCAGTTCTTC. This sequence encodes CASRPAGTRNEQFF.

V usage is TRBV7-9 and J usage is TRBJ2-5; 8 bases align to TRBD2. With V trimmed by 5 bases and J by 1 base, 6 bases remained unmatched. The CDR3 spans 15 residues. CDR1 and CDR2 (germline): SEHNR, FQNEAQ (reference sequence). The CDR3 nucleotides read TGTGCCAGCAGCCCCTCGGGGACTAGCCAAGAGACCCAGTACTTC. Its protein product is CASSPSGTSQETQYF.